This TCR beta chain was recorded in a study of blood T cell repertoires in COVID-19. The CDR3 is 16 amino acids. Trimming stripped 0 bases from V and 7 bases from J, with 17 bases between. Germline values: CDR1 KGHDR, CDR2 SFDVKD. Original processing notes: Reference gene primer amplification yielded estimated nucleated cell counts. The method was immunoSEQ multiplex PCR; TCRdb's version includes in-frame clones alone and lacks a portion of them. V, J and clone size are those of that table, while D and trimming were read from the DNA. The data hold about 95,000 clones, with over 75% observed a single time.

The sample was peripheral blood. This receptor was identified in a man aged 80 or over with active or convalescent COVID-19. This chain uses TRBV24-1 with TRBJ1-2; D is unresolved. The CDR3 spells CATSDLKARAVGGYTF. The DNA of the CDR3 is TGTGCCACCAGTGATTTGAAGGCCAGAGCGGTGGGTGGCTACACCTTC.